This TCR beta chain is drawn from a study of blood T cell repertoires in COVID-19. The method was immunoSEQ multiplex PCR; TCRdb's version includes in-frame clones alone and lacks a portion of them. The sample holds 190,000 or so clones, approximately 90% seen once. What was sequenced was peripheral blood. The source is a man in his 60s who had recovered from COVID-19.

CDR3 sequence: CASSFETLAGKVYEQYF. The CDR3 DNA follows: TGTGCCAGCAGCTTCGAAACACTAGCGGGGAAAGTCTACGAGCAGTACTTC. The V and J genes are TRBV7-2 and TRBJ2-7; the match to TRBD2 covers 10 bases. The CDR3 runs 17 residues. J gave up 3 bases and V 3 bases, and 11 bases lay outside the gene matches. Germline V lookup: CDR1 SGHTA, CDR2 FQGNSA.